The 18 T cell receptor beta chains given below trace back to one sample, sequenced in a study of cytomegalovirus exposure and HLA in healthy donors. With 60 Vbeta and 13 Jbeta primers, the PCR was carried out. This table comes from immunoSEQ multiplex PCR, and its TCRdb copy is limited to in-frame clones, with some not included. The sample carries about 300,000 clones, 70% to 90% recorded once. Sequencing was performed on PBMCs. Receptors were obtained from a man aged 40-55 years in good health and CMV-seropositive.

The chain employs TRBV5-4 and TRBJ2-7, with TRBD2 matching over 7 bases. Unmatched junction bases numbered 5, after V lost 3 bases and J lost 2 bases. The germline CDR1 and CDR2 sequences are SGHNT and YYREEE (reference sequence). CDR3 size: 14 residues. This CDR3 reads CASSWGGTTYEQYF. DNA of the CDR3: TGTGCCAGCAGCTGGGGTGGGACTACCTACGAGCAGTACTTC.

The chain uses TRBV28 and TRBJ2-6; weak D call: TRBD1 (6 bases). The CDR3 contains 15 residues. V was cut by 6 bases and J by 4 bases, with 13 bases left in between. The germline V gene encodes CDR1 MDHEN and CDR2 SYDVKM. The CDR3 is CASSLQGAGANVLTF. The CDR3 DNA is TGTGCCAGCAGCCTACAGGGCGCGGGGGCCAACGTCCTGACTTTC.

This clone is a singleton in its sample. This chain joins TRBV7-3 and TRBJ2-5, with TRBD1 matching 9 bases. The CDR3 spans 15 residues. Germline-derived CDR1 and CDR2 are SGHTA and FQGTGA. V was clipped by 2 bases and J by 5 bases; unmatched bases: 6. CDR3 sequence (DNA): TGTGCCAGCAGCTTACTGGGGACAGGGAGGGAGACCCAGTACTTC. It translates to CASSLLGTGRETQYF.

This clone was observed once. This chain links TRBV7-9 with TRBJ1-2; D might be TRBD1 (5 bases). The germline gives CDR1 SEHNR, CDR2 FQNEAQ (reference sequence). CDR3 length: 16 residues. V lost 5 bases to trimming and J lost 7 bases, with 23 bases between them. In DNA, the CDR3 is TGTGCCAGCAGCCAATCCGATGAAAGGGGATATTTTGGCTACACCTTC. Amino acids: CASSQSDERGYFGYTF.

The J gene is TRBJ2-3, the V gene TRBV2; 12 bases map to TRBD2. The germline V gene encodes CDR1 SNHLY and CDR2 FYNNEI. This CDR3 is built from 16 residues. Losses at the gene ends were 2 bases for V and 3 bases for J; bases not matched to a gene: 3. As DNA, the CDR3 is TGTGCCAGCAGTGAAAGACTAGCGGGAGTGACAGATACGCAGTATTTT. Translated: CASSERLAGVTDTQYF. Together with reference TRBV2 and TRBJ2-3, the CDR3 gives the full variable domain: EPEVTQTPSHQVTQMGQEVILRCVPISNHLYFYWYRQILGQKVEFLVSFYNNEISEKSEIFDDQFSVERPDGSNFTLKIRSTKLEDSAMYFCASSERLAGVTDTQYFGPGTRLTVL.

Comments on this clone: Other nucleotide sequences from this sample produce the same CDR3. CDR3 nucleotides: TGTGCCAGCAGCCGGGACAGGGGGGGAGAGACCCAGTACTTC. Translating it yields CASSRDRGGETQYF. The V and J genes are TRBV7-8 and TRBJ2-5; 11 nucleotides match TRBD1. J was trimmed by 4 bases and V by 5 bases; bases with no gene match: 3. CDR1 and CDR2 (germline): SGHVS, FQNEAQ. This CDR3 is 14 amino acids long.

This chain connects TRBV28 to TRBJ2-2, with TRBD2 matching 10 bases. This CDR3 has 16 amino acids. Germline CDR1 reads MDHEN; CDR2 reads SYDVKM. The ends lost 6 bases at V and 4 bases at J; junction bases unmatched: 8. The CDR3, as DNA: TGTGCCAGCAGGAACGGAGGGACTAGCGCCACCGGGGAGCTGTTTTTT. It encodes CASRNGGTSATGELFF.

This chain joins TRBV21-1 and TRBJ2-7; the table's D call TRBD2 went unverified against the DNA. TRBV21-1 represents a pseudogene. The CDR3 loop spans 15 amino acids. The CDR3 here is CASSKGPGESHEQYF. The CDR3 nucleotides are TGTGCCAGCAGCAAGGGTCCGGGAGAGTCCCACGAGCAGTACTTC.

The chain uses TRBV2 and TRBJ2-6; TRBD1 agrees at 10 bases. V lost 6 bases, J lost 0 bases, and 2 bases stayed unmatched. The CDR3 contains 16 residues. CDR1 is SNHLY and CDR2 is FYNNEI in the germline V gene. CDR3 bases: TGTGCCAGCAGGAGGACAGGGGGCTCTGGGGCCAACGTCCTGACTTTC. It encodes CASRRTGGSGANVLTF.

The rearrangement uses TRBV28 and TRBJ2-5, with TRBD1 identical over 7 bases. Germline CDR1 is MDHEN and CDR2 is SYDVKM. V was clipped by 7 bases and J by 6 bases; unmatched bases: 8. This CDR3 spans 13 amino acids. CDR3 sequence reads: CASNQTGRKTQYF. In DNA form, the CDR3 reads TGTGCCAGCAATCAGACAGGGAGAAAGACCCAGTACTTC.

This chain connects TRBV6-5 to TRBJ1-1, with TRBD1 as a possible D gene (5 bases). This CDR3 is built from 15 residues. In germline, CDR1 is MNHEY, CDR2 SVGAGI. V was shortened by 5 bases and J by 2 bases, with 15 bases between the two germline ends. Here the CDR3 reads CASSVSGVANTEAFF. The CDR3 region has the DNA TGTGCCAGCAGTGTCTCGGGGGTGGCTAACACTGAAGCTTTCTTT.

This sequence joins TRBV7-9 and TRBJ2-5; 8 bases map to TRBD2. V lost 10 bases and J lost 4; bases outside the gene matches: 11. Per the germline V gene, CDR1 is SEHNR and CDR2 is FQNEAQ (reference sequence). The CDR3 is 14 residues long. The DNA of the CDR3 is TGTGCCACCCCTGGGCTAGCGGGTGGAGAGACCCAGTACTTC. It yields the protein CATPGLAGGETQYF.

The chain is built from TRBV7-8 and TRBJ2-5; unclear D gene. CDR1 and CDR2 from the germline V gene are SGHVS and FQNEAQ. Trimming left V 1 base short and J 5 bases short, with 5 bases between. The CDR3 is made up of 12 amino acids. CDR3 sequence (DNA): TGTGCCAGCAGCTTAGTGGCCGAGACCCAGTACTTC. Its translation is CASSLVAETQYF.

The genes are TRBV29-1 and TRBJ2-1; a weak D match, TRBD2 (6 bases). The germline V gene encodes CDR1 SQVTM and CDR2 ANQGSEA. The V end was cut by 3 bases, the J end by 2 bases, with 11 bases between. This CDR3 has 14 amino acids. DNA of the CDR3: TGCAGCGTTGATGGCCAGCGGGCCTACAATGAGCAGTTCTTC. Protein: CSVDGQRAYNEQFF.

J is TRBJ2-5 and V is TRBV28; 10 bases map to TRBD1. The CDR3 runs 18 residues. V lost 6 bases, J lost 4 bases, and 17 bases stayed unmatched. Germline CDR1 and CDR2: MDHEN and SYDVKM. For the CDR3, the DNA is TGTGCCAGCAGCGACGACGAAGGGACAGGGGTGTTTGGAGAGACCCAGTACTTC. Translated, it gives CASSDDEGTGVFGETQYF.

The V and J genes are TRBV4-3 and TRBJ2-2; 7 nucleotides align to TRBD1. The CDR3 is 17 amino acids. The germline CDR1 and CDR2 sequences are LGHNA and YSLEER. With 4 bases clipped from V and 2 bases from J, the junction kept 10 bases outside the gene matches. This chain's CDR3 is CASSRGAGTDNTGELFF. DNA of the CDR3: TGCGCCAGCAGCCGAGGAGCCGGGACAGACAACACCGGGGAGCTGTTTTTT.

CDR3 loop: CASSFGLAGGYEQYF. As DNA, the CDR3 is TGTGCCAGCAGCTTTGGACTAGCGGGAGGGTACGAGCAGTACTTC. The genes are TRBV5-6 and TRBJ2-7, with 15 nucleotides matching TRBD2. Per germline, CDR1 SGHDT and CDR2 YYEEEE. Trimming at V came to 2 bases and at J to 4 bases, leaving 1 base not matched to a gene. The CDR3 is 15 amino acids.

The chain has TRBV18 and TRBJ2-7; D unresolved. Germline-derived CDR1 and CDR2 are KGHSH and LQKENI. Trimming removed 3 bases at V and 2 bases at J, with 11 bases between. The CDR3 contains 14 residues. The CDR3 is CASSPLTLTYEQYF. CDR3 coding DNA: TGTGCCAGCTCACCCCTGACTCTTACCTACGAGCAGTACTTC.